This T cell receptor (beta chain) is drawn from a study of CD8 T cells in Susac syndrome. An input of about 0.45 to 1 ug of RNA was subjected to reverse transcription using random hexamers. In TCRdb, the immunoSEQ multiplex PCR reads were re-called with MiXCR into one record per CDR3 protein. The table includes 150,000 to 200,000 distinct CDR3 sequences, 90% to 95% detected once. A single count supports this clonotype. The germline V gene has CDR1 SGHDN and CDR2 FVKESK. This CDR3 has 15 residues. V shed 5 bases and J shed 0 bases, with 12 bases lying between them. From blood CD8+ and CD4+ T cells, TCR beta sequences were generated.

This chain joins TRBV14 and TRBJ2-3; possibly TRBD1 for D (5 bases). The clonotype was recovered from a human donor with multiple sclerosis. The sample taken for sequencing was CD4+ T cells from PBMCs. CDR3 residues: CASSFGHPSTDTQYF. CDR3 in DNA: TGTGCCAGCAGCTTTGGACACCCCAGCACAGATACGCAGTATTTT. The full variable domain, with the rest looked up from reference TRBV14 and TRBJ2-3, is EAGVTQFPSHSVIEKGQTVTLRCDPISGHDNLYWYRRVMGKEIKFLLHFVKESKQDESGMPNNRFLAERTGGTYSTLKVQPAELEDSGVYFCASSFGHPSTDTQYFGPGTRLTVL.